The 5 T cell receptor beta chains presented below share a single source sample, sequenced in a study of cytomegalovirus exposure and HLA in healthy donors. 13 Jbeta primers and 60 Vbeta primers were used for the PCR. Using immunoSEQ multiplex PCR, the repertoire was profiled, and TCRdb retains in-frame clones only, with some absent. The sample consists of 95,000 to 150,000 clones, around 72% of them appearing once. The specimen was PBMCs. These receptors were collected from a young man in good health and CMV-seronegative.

CDR3 region: CASSLVPGGETEAFF. The CDR3, as DNA: TGTGCCAGCAGCTTAGTTCCAGGGGGCGAAACTGAAGCTTTCTTT. The chain uses TRBV7-9 and TRBJ1-1, with TRBD1 identical over 8 bases. With 1 base clipped from V and 5 bases from J, the junction kept 6 bases outside the gene matches. The CDR3 length is 15 residues. From germline, CDR1 is SEHNR and CDR2 FQNEAQ (reference sequence).

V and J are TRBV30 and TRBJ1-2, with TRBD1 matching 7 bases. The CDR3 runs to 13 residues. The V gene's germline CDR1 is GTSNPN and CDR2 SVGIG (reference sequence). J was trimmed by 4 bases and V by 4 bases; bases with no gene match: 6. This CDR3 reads CAWKPPGGYGYTF. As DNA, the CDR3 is TGTGCCTGGAAGCCACCAGGGGGCTATGGCTACACCTTC. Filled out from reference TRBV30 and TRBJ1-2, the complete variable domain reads SQTIHQWPATLVQPVGSPLSLECTVEGTSNPNLYWYRQAAGRGLQLLFYSVGIGQISSEVPQNLSASRPQDRQFILSSKKLLLSDSGFYLCAWKPPGGYGYTFGSGTRLTVV.

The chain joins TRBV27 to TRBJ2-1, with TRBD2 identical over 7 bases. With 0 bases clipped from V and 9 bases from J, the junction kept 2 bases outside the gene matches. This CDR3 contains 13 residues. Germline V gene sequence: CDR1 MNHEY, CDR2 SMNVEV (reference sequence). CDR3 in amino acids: CASSLSRGSEQFF. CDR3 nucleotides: TGTGCCAGCAGTTTATCGCGGGGGTCTGAGCAGTTCTTC.

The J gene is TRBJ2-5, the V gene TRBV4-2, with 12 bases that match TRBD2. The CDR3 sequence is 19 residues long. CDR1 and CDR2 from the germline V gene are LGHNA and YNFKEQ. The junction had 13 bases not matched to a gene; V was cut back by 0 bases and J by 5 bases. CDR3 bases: TGTGCCAGCAGCCAAGAGATAAGGGCTAGCGGGGGGGCTTGGGAGACCCAGTACTTC. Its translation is CASSQEIRASGGAWETQYF.

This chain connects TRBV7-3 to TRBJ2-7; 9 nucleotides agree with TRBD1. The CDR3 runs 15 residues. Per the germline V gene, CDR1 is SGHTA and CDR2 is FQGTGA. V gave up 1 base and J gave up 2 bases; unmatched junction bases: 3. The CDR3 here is CASSLKGQGTYEQYF. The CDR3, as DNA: TGTGCCAGCAGCTTAAAGGGACAGGGAACCTACGAGCAGTACTTC.